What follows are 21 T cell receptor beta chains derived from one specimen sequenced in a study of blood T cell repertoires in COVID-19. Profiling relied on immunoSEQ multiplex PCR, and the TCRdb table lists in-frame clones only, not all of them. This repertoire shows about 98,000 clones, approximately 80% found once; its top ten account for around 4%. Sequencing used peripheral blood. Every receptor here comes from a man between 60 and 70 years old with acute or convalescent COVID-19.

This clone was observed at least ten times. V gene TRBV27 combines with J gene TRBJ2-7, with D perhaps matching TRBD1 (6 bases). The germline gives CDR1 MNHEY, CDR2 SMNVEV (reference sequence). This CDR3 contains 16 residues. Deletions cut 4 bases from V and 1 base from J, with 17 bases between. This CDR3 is CASSWSLPGQSYEQYF. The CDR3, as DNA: TGTGCCAGCAGTTGGAGTCTCCCCGGACAGTCCTACGAGCAGTACTTC.

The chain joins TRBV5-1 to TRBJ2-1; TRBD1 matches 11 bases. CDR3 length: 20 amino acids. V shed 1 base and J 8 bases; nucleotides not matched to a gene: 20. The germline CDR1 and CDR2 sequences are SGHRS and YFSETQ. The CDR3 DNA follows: TGCGCCAGCAGCTTGTTTGGCCCCCTGGGGGGACAGGGGGTTAGGGATGAGCAGTTCTTC. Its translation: CASSLFGPLGGQGVRDEQFF.

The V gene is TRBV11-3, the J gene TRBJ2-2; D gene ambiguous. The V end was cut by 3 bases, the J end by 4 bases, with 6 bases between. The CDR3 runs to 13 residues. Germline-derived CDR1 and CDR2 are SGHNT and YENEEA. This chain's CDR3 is CASSLTPTGELFF. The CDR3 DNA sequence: TGTGCCAGCAGCTTGACACCCACCGGGGAGCTGTTTTTT. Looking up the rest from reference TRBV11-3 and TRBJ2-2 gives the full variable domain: EAGVVQSPRYKIIEKKQPVAFWCNPISGHNTLYWYLQNLGQGPELLIRYENEEAVDDSQLPKDRFSAERLKGVDSTLKIQPAELGDSAVYLCASSLTPTGELFFGEGSRLTVL.

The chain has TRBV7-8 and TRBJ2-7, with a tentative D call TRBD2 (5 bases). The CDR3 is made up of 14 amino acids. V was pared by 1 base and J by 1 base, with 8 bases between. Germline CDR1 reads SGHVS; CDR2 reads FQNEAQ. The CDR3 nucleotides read TGTGCCAGCAGCTTAGTACTAGAGTCCTACGAGCAGTACGTC. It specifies CASSLVLESYEQYV.

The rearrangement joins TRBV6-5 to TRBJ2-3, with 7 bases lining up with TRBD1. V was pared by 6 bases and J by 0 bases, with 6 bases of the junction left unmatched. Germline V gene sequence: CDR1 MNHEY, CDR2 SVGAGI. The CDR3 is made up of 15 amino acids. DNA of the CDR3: TGTGCCAGCAGCCTACAGGGGCAAAGCACAGATACGCAGTATTTT. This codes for CASSLQGQSTDTQYF.

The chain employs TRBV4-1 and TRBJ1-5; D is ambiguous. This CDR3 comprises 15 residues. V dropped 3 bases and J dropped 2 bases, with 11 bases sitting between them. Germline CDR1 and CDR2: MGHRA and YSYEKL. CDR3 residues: CASSQREGGNQPQHF. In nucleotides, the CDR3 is TGCGCCAGCAGCCAGAGGGAGGGCGGCAATCAGCCCCAGCATTTT.

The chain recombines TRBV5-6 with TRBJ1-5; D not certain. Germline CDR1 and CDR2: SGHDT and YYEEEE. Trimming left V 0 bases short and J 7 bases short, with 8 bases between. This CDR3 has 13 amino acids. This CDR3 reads CASSLGGEQPQHF. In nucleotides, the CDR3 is TGTGCCAGCAGCTTGGGTGGAGAACAGCCCCAGCATTTT.

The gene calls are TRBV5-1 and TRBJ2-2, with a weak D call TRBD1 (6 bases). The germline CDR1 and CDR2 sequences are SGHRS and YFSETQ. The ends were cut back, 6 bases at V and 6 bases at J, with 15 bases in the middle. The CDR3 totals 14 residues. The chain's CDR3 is CASNRDLPPGELFF. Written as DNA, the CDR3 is TGCGCCAGCAACAGGGACCTCCCCCCCGGGGAGCTGTTTTTT.

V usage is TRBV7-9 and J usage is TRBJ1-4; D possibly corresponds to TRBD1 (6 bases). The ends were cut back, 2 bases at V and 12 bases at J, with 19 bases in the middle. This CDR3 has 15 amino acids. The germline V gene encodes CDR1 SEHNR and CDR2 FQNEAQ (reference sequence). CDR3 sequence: CASSLSGAGDRELFF. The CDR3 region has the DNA TGTGCCAGCAGCTTATCTGGGGCAGGGGATAGGGAACTGTTTTTT.

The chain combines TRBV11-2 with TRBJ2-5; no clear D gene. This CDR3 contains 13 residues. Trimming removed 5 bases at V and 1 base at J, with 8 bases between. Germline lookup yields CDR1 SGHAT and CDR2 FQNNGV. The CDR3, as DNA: TGTGCCAGCAGCCACCCCGGCCAAGAGACCCAGTACTTC. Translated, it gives CASSHPGQETQYF.

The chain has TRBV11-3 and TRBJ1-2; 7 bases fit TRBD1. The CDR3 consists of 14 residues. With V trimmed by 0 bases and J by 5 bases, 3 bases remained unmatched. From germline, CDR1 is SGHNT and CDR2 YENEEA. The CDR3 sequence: CASSLEGGQYGYTF. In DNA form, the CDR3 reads TGTGCCAGCAGCTTAGAAGGGGGACAGTATGGCTACACCTTC.

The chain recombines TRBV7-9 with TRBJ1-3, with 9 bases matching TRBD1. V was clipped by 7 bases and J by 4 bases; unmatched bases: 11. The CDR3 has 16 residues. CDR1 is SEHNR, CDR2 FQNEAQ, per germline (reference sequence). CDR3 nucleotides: TGTGCCAGCACCCCGGGACAGGGCTCACTCGGAAACACCATATATTTT. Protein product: CASTPGQGSLGNTIYF. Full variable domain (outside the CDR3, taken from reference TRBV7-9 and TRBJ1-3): DTGVSQNPRHKITKRGQNVTFRCDPISEHNRLYWYRQTLGQGPEFLTYFQNEAQLEKSRLLSDRFSAERPKGSFSTLEIQRTEQGDSAMYLCASTPGQGSLGNTIYFGEGSWLTVV.

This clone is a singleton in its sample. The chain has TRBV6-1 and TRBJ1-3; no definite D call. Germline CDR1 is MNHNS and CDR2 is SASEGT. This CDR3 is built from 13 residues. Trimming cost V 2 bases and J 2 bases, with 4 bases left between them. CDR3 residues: CASSELAGNTIYF. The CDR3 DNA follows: TGTGCCAGCAGTGAACTAGCTGGAAACACCATATATTTT.

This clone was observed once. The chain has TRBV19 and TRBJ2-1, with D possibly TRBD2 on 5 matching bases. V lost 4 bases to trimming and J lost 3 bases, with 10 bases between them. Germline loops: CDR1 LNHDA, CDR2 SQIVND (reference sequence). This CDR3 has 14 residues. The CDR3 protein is CASSSSGVYNEQFF. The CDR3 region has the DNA TGTGCCAGTAGTAGTTCCGGGGTCTACAATGAGCAGTTCTTC.

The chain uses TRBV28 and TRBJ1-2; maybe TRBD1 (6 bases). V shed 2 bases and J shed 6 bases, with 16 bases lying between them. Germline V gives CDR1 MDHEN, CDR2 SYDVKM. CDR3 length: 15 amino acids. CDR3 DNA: TGTGCCAGCAGTTTACAATACCGACAGGCGCATGGCTACACCTTC. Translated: CASSLQYRQAHGYTF.

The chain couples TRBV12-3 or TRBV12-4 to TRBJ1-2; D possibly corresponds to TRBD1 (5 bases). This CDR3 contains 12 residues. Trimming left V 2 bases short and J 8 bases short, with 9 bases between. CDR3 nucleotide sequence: TGTGCCAGCAGTTTATGGGGGGAGGGCTACACCTTC. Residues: CASSLWGEGYTF.

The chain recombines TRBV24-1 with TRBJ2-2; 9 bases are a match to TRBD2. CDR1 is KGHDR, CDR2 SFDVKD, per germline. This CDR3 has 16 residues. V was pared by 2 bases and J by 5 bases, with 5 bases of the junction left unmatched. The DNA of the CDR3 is TGTGCCACCAGTGATTCGACTAGCGGAGGGACCGGGGAGCTGTTTTTT. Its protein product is CATSDSTSGGTGELFF.

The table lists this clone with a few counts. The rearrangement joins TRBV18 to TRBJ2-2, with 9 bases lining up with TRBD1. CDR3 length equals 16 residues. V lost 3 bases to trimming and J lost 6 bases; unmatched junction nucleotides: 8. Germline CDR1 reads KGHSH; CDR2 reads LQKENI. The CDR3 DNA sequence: TGTGCCAGCTCACCGCCGACAGGGGGAAATTCCGGGGAGCTGTTTTTT. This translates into CASSPPTGGNSGELFF.

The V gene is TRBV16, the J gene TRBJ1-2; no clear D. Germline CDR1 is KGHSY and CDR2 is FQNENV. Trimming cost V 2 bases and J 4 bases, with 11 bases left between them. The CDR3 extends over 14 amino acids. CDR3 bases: TGTGCCAGCAGCCAACCCCCACAGTTCTATGGCTACACCTTC. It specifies CASSQPPQFYGYTF.

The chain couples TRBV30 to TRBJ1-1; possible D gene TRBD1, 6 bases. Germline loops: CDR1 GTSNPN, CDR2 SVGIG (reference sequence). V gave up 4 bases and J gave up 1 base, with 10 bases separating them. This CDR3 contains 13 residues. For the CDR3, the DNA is TGTGCCTGGAATGGACAGACGAACACTGAAGCTTTCTTT. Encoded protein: CAWNGQTNTEAFF.

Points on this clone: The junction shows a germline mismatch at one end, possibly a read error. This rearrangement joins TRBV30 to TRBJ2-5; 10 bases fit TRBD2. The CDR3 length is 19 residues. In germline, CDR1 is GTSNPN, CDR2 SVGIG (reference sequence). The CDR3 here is CAGRGGRASGRTPQETQYF. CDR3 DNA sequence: TGTGCCGGGAGAGGGGGGAGGGCTAGCGGGAGAACCCCCCAAGAGACCCAGTACTTC.